A single sample gave rise to the 31 T cell receptor beta chains below, sequenced in a study of control samples from healthy donors and cancer patients. Profiled with immunoSEQ multiplex PCR; TCRdb holds only in-frame clones, not every one. Of under 110,000 clones listed, around 89% are singletons. The sequencing sample was made of blood. The source of these receptors is a man between 25 and 39 years old in good health.

The CDR3 DNA reads as TGTGCCAGCAGCCAAAAAGGGTCCGGAAACACCATATATTTT. Translated: CASSQKGSGNTIYF. The chain employs TRBV3-1 (or the pseudogene TRBV3-2) and TRBJ1-3; no firm D call. Trimming removed 2 bases from V and 4 bases from J, with 9 bases in between. This CDR3 spans 14 amino acids. Germline CDR1 LGHDT, CDR2 YNNKEL (reference sequence).

V gene TRBV12-5 combines with J gene TRBJ2-5; TRBD2 might be the D (5 bases). Germline CDR1 reads LGHNT; CDR2 reads FRNRAP. The CDR3 runs to 14 residues. Trimming removed 2 bases at V and 2 bases at J, with 9 bases between. The CDR3 bases are TGTGCTAGTGGTTTGTTCCGGGGTCAAGAGACCCAGTACTTC. This encodes CASGLFRGQETQYF.

V and J are TRBV7-9 and TRBJ2-3; D is uncertain. The CDR3 covers 16 residues. The ends were cut back, 1 base at V and 4 bases at J, with 15 bases in the middle. CDR1 and CDR2 from the germline V gene are SEHNR and FQNEAQ (reference sequence). The CDR3 DNA sequence: TGTGCCAGCAGCTTAGAGGGCAGCCCCCTTTCAGATACGCAGTATTTT. It codes for CASSLEGSPLSDTQYF.

The chain carries TRBV2 and TRBJ2-5, with TRBD1 identical over 7 bases. J was trimmed by 2 bases and V by 6 bases; bases with no gene match: 9. Germline V lookup: CDR1 SNHLY, CDR2 FYNNEI. This CDR3 spans 15 amino acids. The CDR3 here is CASRGDRVGQETQYF. The CDR3 DNA follows: TGTGCCAGCAGGGGCGACAGGGTTGGTCAAGAGACCCAGTACTTC. Drawing the rest from reference TRBV2 and TRBJ2-5, the complete variable domain is EPEVTQTPSHQVTQMGQEVILRCVPISNHLYFYWYRQILGQKVEFLVSFYNNEISEKSEIFDDQFSVERPDGSNFTLKIRSTKLEDSAMYFCASRGDRVGQETQYFGPGTRLLVL.

This chain joins TRBV3-1 (or the pseudogene TRBV3-2) and TRBJ1-1, with TRBD1 as a possible D gene (6 bases). The V gene's germline CDR1 is LGHDT and CDR2 YNNKEL (reference sequence). V lost 2 bases to trimming and J lost 5 bases, with 12 bases between them. CDR3 length: 14 amino acids. The CDR3 here is CASSQTQGRTEAFF. CDR3 in DNA: TGTGCCAGCAGCCAAACACAGGGAAGGACTGAAGCTTTCTTT.

This chain connects TRBV2 to TRBJ2-5, with 10 positions matching TRBD2. V lost 5 bases and J lost 0; bases outside the gene matches: 9. There are 17 residues in the CDR3. From germline, CDR1 is SNHLY and CDR2 FYNNEI. The CDR3 DNA sequence: TGTGCCAGCAGTCCAAGGGCTAGCGGGGGATACCAAGAGACCCAGTACTTC. Its protein product is CASSPRASGGYQETQYF. Filled out from reference TRBV2 and TRBJ2-5, the complete variable domain reads EPEVTQTPSHQVTQMGQEVILRCVPISNHLYFYWYRQILGQKVEFLVSFYNNEISEKSEIFDDQFSVERPDGSNFTLKIRSTKLEDSAMYFCASSPRASGGYQETQYFGPGTRLLVL.

This chain links TRBV15 with TRBJ1-1; D is possibly TRBD1 (5 bases). CDR1 and CDR2 from the germline V gene are LNHNV and YYDKDF (reference sequence). This CDR3 has 13 residues. V was shortened by 5 bases and J by 6 bases, with 13 bases between the two germline ends. The CDR3 loop is CATSSGTVAEAFF. CDR3 coding DNA: TGTGCCACCAGCTCCGGGACTGTCGCTGAAGCTTTCTTT.

This clone was recorded once. V is TRBV2 and J is TRBJ2-3; 7 positions agree with TRBD2. V was pared by 1 base and J by 3 bases, with 7 bases of the junction left unmatched. Germline V lookup: CDR1 SNHLY, CDR2 FYNNEI. This CDR3 comprises 16 residues. The CDR3 nucleotides are TGTGCCAGCAGTGAAGATCGGCTAGCGGTGACAGATACGCAGTATTTT. Its translation is CASSEDRLAVTDTQYF. Full variable domain (remainder filled in from reference TRBV2 and TRBJ2-3): EPEVTQTPSHQVTQMGQEVILRCVPISNHLYFYWYRQILGQKVEFLVSFYNNEISEKSEIFDDQFSVERPDGSNFTLKIRSTKLEDSAMYFCASSEDRLAVTDTQYFGPGTRLTVL.

This chain connects TRBV6-5 to TRBJ1-2; unclear D gene. The CDR3 runs 13 residues. V lost 7 bases to trimming and J lost 0 bases, with 9 bases between them. CDR1 and CDR2 (germline): MNHEY, SVGAGI. CDR3 nucleotide sequence: TGTGCCAGCAAACGGACTGCTAACTATGGCTACACCTTC. Translating gives CASKRTANYGYTF.

This clone has just one count. The chain combines TRBV25-1 with TRBJ1-6; maybe TRBD1 (6 bases). This CDR3 spans 17 amino acids. Trimming shortened V by 0 bases and J by 4 bases, and 13 bases separated the two germline ends. Germline assignment: CDR1 MGHDK and CDR2 SYGVNS. CDR3 nucleotides: TGTGCCAGCAGTGAATACGCCCAGGGGCGGTATAATTCACCCCTCCACTTT. Residues: CASSEYAQGRYNSPLHF.

The genes are TRBV28 and TRBJ2-1, with a weak D call TRBD1 (5 bases). CDR1 is MDHEN, CDR2 SYDVKM, per germline. V lost 3 bases to trimming and J lost 2 bases, with 8 bases between them. This CDR3 comprises 14 residues. The CDR3: CASSLTEPYNEQFF. CDR3 bases: TGTGCCAGCAGTTTGACAGAACCCTACAATGAGCAGTTCTTC.

The chain is built from TRBV27 and TRBJ1-5, with D unresolved. CDR3 length equals 13 residues. The germline gives CDR1 MNHEY, CDR2 SMNVEV (reference sequence). V was shortened by 6 bases and J by 6 bases, with 12 bases between the two germline ends. The CDR3 DNA reads as TGTGCCAGCAGCCGAGGAGGTCGTCAGCCCCAGCATTTT. It specifies CASSRGGRQPQHF.

By proportion, this clone is medium-sized. The chain is built from TRBV13 and TRBJ1-1; TRBD1 agrees at 8 bases. Looked up from germline, CDR1 is PRHDT and CDR2 is FYEKMQ (reference sequence). Trimming took 4 bases from V and 6 from J; bases not matched to a gene: 19. This CDR3 has 18 amino acids. The CDR3 protein is CASSSIYMGRGLGAEAFF. DNA for the CDR3: TGTGCCAGCAGCTCGATTTATATGGGCAGGGGGCTTGGCGCTGAAGCTTTCTTT.

This chain uses TRBV30 with TRBJ1-1; 7 bases are a match to TRBD1. V trimming: 3 bases; J trimming: 4 bases; junction bases outside the gene matches: 11. The germline V gene has CDR1 GTSNPN and CDR2 SVGIG (reference sequence). The CDR3 is made up of 15 amino acids. The CDR3 reads CAWRRDSLPGTEAFF. In DNA, the CDR3 is TGTGCCTGGAGAAGGGACAGCCTACCGGGCACTGAAGCTTTCTTT. The whole variable domain, filled in from reference TRBV30 and TRBJ1-1, reads SQTIHQWPATLVQPVGSPLSLECTVEGTSNPNLYWYRQAAGRGLQLLFYSVGIGQISSEVPQNLSASRPQDRQFILSSKKLLLSDSGFYLCAWRRDSLPGTEAFFGQGTRLTVV.

The rearrangement links TRBV24-1 to TRBJ2-5; 14 bases line up with TRBD2. The CDR3 is 15 amino acids. Germline values: CDR1 KGHDR, CDR2 SFDVKD. The trim removed 2 bases at V and 5 bases at J, leaving 0 bases unmatched. The CDR3 nucleotides read TGTGCCACCAGTGATTGGACTAGCGGGGGGGAGACCCAGTACTTC. As protein: CATSDWTSGGETQYF.

V is TRBV24-1 and J is TRBJ2-1, with 13 bases identical to TRBD2. CDR1 and CDR2 from the germline V gene are KGHDR and SFDVKD. Germline trimming cut 10 bases from V and 9 bases from J; bases unmatched to any gene: 8. The CDR3 length is 14 residues. The CDR3 DNA follows: TGTGCCACGGGACTAGCGGGACCGGTAAGTGAGCAGTTCTTC. Protein sequence: CATGLAGPVSEQFF.

The V and J genes are TRBV6-5 and TRBJ2-7; a weak D match, TRBD1 (6 bases). Trimming removed 6 bases from V and 8 bases from J, with 14 bases in between. The CDR3 length is 12 residues. Germline CDR1 reads MNHEY; CDR2 reads SVGAGI. The CDR3 loop is CASRDLGQQQYF. CDR3 coding DNA: TGTGCCAGCAGGGATCTCGGACAGCAGCAGTACTTC.

This clone was seen just once. The V call is TRBV6-5, the J call TRBJ2-3; TRBD1 aligns across 8 bases. The J segment lost 4 bases and the V segment lost 8 bases, leaving 5 bases of the junction unmatched. Germline loops: CDR1 MNHEY, CDR2 SVGAGI. CDR3 length: 13 residues. In DNA, the CDR3 is TGTGCCAGCGGGACAGGACCGGCAGATACGCAGTATTTT. Its translation: CASGTGPADTQYF.

This clone was seen a single time. The chain joins TRBV7-8 to TRBJ1-1, with a possible D match to TRBD1 (5 bases). Trimming took 5 bases from V and 3 from J, leaving 10 bases between them. The V gene's germline CDR1 is SGHVS and CDR2 FQNEAQ. This CDR3 spans 13 amino acids. CDR3 sequence reads: CASSRGQDTEAFF. The DNA of the CDR3 is TGTGCCAGCAGCCGTGGACAAGACACTGAAGCTTTCTTT.

CDR3 region: CARSLEPGHNEQFF. Here the CDR3 DNA reads TGTGCCAGAAGCTTGGAGCCCGGCCACAATGAGCAGTTCTTC. The J gene is TRBJ2-1, the V gene TRBV5-3; D is uncertain. TRBV5-3 is noted as an ORF with a role that remains uncertain. This CDR3 has 14 amino acids. V gave up 0 bases and J gave up 5 bases, with 9 bases separating them.

The J gene is TRBJ1-2, the V gene TRBV5-1, with TRBD1 identical over 8 bases. Germline CDR1 and CDR2: SGHRS and YFSETQ. The CDR3 runs 15 residues. With 1 base clipped from V and 4 bases from J, the junction kept 6 bases outside the gene matches. The CDR3 protein is CASSLSGGNAYGYTF. In DNA form, the CDR3 reads TGCGCCAGCAGCTTGTCAGGGGGCAATGCCTATGGCTACACCTTC.

This chain joins TRBV6-2 or TRBV6-3 and TRBJ2-5, with D perhaps TRBD2 (5 bases). CDR3 size: 15 residues. Germline V CDR1 and CDR2: MNHEY, SVGEGT. Trimming removed 2 bases at V and 2 bases at J, with 12 bases between. As DNA, the CDR3 is TGTGCCAGCAGTTACGTGGGAGTAGGGCAAGAGACCCAGTACTTC. Translating gives CASSYVGVGQETQYF.

Concerning this clone: The same CDR3 also results from other DNA sequences found in this sample. The chain couples TRBV5-1 to TRBJ2-6; perhaps TRBD2 as D (6 bases). Per germline, CDR1 SGHRS and CDR2 YFSETQ. V shed 4 bases and J shed 4 bases, with 12 bases lying between them. There are 15 residues in the CDR3. In DNA form, the CDR3 reads TGCGCCAGCAGCCTGGGGGGAGCAGGGGCCAACGTCCTGACTTTC. This translates into CASSLGGAGANVLTF. Looking up the rest from reference TRBV5-1 and TRBJ2-6 gives the full variable domain: KAGVTQTPRYLIKTRGQQVTLSCSPISGHRSVSWYQQTPGQGLQFLFEYFSETQRNKGNFPGRFSGRQFSNSRSEMNVSTLELGDSALYLCASSLGGAGANVLTFGAGSRLTVL.

The rearrangement links TRBV3-1 (or the pseudogene TRBV3-2) to TRBJ2-2; 15 bases align to TRBD2. Looked up from germline, CDR1 is LGHDT and CDR2 is YNNKEL (reference sequence). With V trimmed by 3 bases and J by 4 bases, 0 bases remained unmatched. CDR3 length equals 16 residues. CDR3 loop: CASSQGLAGGTGELFF. As DNA, the CDR3 is TGTGCCAGCAGCCAGGGACTAGCGGGAGGCACCGGGGAGCTGTTTTTT.

V gene TRBV30 combines with J gene TRBJ1-2; D is unclear. V was pared by 0 bases and J by 2 bases, with 10 bases between. Germline V gives CDR1 GTSNPN, CDR2 SVGIG (reference sequence). This CDR3 is built from 14 residues. The DNA for the CDR3 is TGTGCCTGGAGTGTAGGGATCCTAAACTATGGCTACACCTTC. Its translation: CAWSVGILNYGYTF. Looking up the rest from reference TRBV30 and TRBJ1-2 gives the full variable domain: SQTIHQWPATLVQPVGSPLSLECTVEGTSNPNLYWYRQAAGRGLQLLFYSVGIGQISSEVPQNLSASRPQDRQFILSSKKLLLSDSGFYLCAWSVGILNYGYTFGSGTRLTVV.

This chain connects TRBV6-5 to TRBJ2-7; 8 nucleotides agree with TRBD1. V lost 2 bases, J lost 4 bases, and 7 bases stayed unmatched. CDR3 size: 15 residues. Germline V gene data show CDR1 as MNHEY and CDR2 as SVGAGI. CDR3 protein: CASSYVQGASYEQYF. CDR3 nucleotides: TGTGCCAGCAGTTACGTCCAGGGGGCATCGTACGAGCAGTACTTC.

The chain employs TRBV2 and TRBJ2-7; D tentatively fits TRBD1 or TRBD2 (6 bases each). Germline V gene lookup returns CDR1 SNHLY and CDR2 FYNNEI. V lost 8 bases and J lost 0, with 14 bases in between. This CDR3 region has 14 residues. CDR3 in DNA: TGTGCCAGCGGCAAAAGGGGGGTCTCCTACGAGCAGTACTTC. Translated, it gives CASGKRGVSYEQYF.

This clone was detected once. The chain joins TRBV5-1 to TRBJ2-2; D is possibly TRBD1 (5 bases). Looked up from germline, CDR1 is SGHRS and CDR2 is YFSETQ. The CDR3 totals 15 residues. Trimming took off 0 bases at V and 4 bases at J, with 10 bases between the two ends. The CDR3 sequence is CASSLATASTGELFF. DNA for the CDR3: TGCGCCAGCAGCTTGGCGACAGCGAGCACCGGGGAGCTGTTTTTT.

This chain joins TRBV24-1 and TRBJ1-5; D unresolved. Trimming stripped 11 bases from V and 0 bases from J, with 13 bases between. This CDR3 spans 14 amino acids. Looked up from germline, CDR1 is KGHDR and CDR2 is SFDVKD. Written as DNA, the CDR3 is TGTGCCATCTCCGACCCTTATAGCAATCAGCCCCAGCATTTT. It yields the protein CAISDPYSNQPQHF.

This clone has more than one count but fewer than ten. The chain is built from TRBV9 and TRBJ2-7; D unresolved. The CDR3 is 14 amino acids. Trimming stripped 0 bases from V and 0 bases from J, with 7 bases between. In germline, CDR1 is SGDLS, CDR2 YYNGEE. Here the CDR3 DNA reads TGTGCCAGCAGCGTAGCCTCCCTCTCCTACGAGCAGTACTTC. This translates into CASSVASLSYEQYF.

The chain employs TRBV5-6 and TRBJ1-1; D is undetermined. V was clipped by 2 bases and J by 0 bases, with 11 bases between them. The CDR3 contains 15 residues. CDR1 is SGHDT, CDR2 YYEEEE, per germline. Here the CDR3 DNA reads TGTGCCAGCAGCTTATGGGGATTTGTGAACACTGAAGCTTTCTTT. Protein: CASSLWGFVNTEAFF.